This entry lists 26 T cell receptor beta chains sequenced from one sample in a study of beta chain features in type 1 diabetes. Overall study findings and caveats: The study found moderately but significantly shorter TCRB CDR3s in all four CD4+ subsets of Type 1 diabetes patients.

Their recognized antigens are unknown. cDNA synthesis used the whole RNA isolate, giving expressed TCRB sequences. Sequenced by immunoSEQ multiplex PCR; TCRdb stores in-frame clones only, minus some. Among under 850,000 clones listed, about an eighth were seen once. The sample consisted of naive CD4+ T cells from blood. The source is a man aged 18 to 29 with type 1 diabetes.

This chain connects TRBV14 to TRBJ2-7, with D unresolved. This CDR3 has 12 residues. Germline V gene data show CDR1 as SGHDN and CDR2 as FVKESK. The V end lost 1 base, the J end lost 1 base, and 2 bases lay between the germline ends. CDR3 amino acids: CASSQVSYEQYF. The CDR3 DNA is TGTGCCAGCAGCCAAGTATCCTACGAGCAGTACTTC. Together with reference TRBV14 and TRBJ2-7, the CDR3 gives the full variable domain: EAGVTQFPSHSVIEKGQTVTLRCDPISGHDNLYWYRRVMGKEIKFLLHFVKESKQDESGMPNNRFLAERTGGTYSTLKVQPAELEDSGVYFCASSQVSYEQYFGPGTRLTVT.

The J gene is TRBJ2-6, the V gene TRBV6-5; the D gene is possibly TRBD2 (6 bases). The CDR3 has 15 residues. V lost 5 bases to trimming and J lost 3 bases, with 11 bases between them. Germline CDR1 is MNHEY and CDR2 is SVGAGI. The CDR3 coding sequence is TGTGCCAGCAGTGCATGGGGAGGTGGGGCCAACGTCCTGACTTTC. Its translation: CASSAWGGGANVLTF.

V gene TRBV7-9 combines with J gene TRBJ1-1, with D unresolved. The V end was cut by 2 bases, the J end by 6 bases, with 7 bases between. The V gene's germline CDR1 is SEHNR and CDR2 FQNEAQ (reference sequence). The CDR3 is 12 amino acids. The DNA for the CDR3 is TGTGCCAGCAGCTTAACCACCCCTGAAGCTTTCTTT. It specifies CASSLTTPEAFF.

This clone was detected only a few times. A much larger clone differs by one base, so this may be a read error. The sample holds other DNA sequences that translate to the same CDR3. The chain carries TRBV5-6 and TRBJ2-1; no definite D call. V lost 5 bases and J 4 bases, leaving 4 bases between the germline ends. This CDR3 is 11 amino acids long. Germline CDR1 is SGHDT and CDR2 is YYEEEE. This chain's CDR3 is CASSSYNEQFF. Here the CDR3 DNA reads TGTGCCAGCAGTTCATACAATGAGCAGTTCTTC. Full variable domain (remainder filled in from reference TRBV5-6 and TRBJ2-1): DAGVTQSPTHLIKTRGQQVTLRCSPKSGHDTVSWYQQALGQGPQFIFQYYEEEERQRGNFPDRFSGHQFPNYSSELNVNALLLGDSALYLCASSSYNEQFFGPGTRLTVL.

This clone was observed a handful of times. The V gene is TRBV9, the J gene TRBJ2-1; D call uncertain. Trimming took 0 bases from V and 8 from J, leaving 21 bases between them. Germline CDR1 and CDR2: SGDLS and YYNGEE. The CDR3 totals 17 residues. This CDR3 is CASSVGMEGGWSDEQFF. Written as DNA, the CDR3 is TGTGCCAGCAGCGTAGGGATGGAAGGCGGCTGGTCGGATGAGCAGTTCTTC.

CDR3 coding DNA: TGTGCCAGCAGCCCAAGCGGCACATGGTCGAGCTCCTACGAGCAGTACTTC. It yields the protein CASSPSGTWSSSYEQYF. This chain joins TRBV7-2 and TRBJ2-7; D perhaps matches TRBD2 (5 bases). This CDR3 region has 17 residues. In germline, CDR1 is SGHTA, CDR2 FQGNSA. V was shortened by 5 bases and J by 0 bases, with 20 bases between the two germline ends.

This clone was observed a handful of times. The V and J genes are TRBV14 and TRBJ2-1; D assignment may be TRBD1 or TRBD2 (5 bases each). Germline V gene sequence: CDR1 SGHDN, CDR2 FVKESK. Trimming cost V 0 bases and J 5 bases, with 17 bases left between them. This CDR3 comprises 17 residues. DNA of the CDR3: TGTGCCAGCAGCCAAGACAGAGGCTACTGGGGACACAATGAGCAGTTCTTC. It encodes CASSQDRGYWGHNEQFF.

This sequence joins TRBV7-2 and TRBJ1-2; 8 bases fit TRBD1. Trimming removed 5 bases from V and 14 bases from J; junction bases left unmatched: 13. The CDR3 spans 13 residues. Germline CDR1 is SGHTA and CDR2 is FQGNSA. The CDR3 bases are TGTGCCAGCAGCACCCCAGGGGGCCACTCGGATACCTTC. This sequence encodes CASSTPGGHSDTF.

The genes are TRBV5-1 and TRBJ2-5; 7 nucleotides agree with TRBD1. The CDR3 length is 14 residues. V gave up 2 bases and J gave up 0 bases; unmatched junction bases: 1. Germline lookup yields CDR1 SGHRS and CDR2 YFSETQ. The CDR3 region is CASSFTGDQETQYF. Here the CDR3 DNA reads TGCGCCAGCAGCTTCACAGGGGACCAAGAGACCCAGTACTTC.

The rearrangement links TRBV7-9 to TRBJ1-2; tentative D call: TRBD1 (5 bases). The germline gives CDR1 SEHNR, CDR2 FQNEAQ (reference sequence). The CDR3 is 14 residues long. V shed 6 bases and J shed 5 bases, with 16 bases lying between them. This CDR3 is CASRVVGVGYGYTF. The CDR3 coding sequence is TGTGCCAGCAGGGTTGTAGGGGTTGGATATGGCTACACCTTC. Supplemented by reference TRBV7-9 and TRBJ1-2, the full variable domain reads DTGVSQNPRHKITKRGQNVTFRCDPISEHNRLYWYRQTLGQGPEFLTYFQNEAQLEKSRLLSDRFSAERPKGSFSTLEIQRTEQGDSAMYLCASRVVGVGYGYTFGSGTRLTVV.

V usage is TRBV30 and J usage is TRBJ1-1; D is ambiguous. This CDR3 has 10 amino acids. Germline V CDR1 and CDR2: GTSNPN, SVGIG (reference sequence). The chain's CDR3 is CAFTRTEAFF. The CDR3 region has the DNA TGTGCTTTCACGAGGACTGAAGCTTTCTTT.

On this clone: A junction boundary mismatches the germline segment, possibly from a read error. The rearrangement joins TRBV11-2 to TRBJ2-1; tentative D call: TRBD2 (6 bases). Germline V CDR1 and CDR2: SGHAT, FQNNGV. This CDR3 is built from 14 residues. The CDR3 sequence: CASRLDGGYNEQFF. CDR3 bases: TGTGCCAGCAGATTAGACGGGGGTTACAATGAGCAGTTCTTC. The full variable domain, rest sourced from reference TRBV11-2 and TRBJ2-1, is EAGVAQSPRYKIIEKRQSVAFWCNPISGHATLYWYQQILGQGPKLLIQFQNNGVVDDSQLPKDRFSAERLKGVDSTLKIQPAKLEDSAVYLCASRLDGGYNEQFFGPGTRLTVL.

V usage is TRBV4-1 and J usage is TRBJ2-3; 12 nucleotides agree with TRBD2. The germline V gene encodes CDR1 MGHRA and CDR2 YSYEKL. The CDR3 has 17 amino acids. Germline trimming cut 1 base from V and 3 bases from J; bases unmatched to any gene: 5. The CDR3 coding sequence is TGCGCCAGCAGCCAAGGAGGACTAGCGGGGATGACAGATACGCAGTATTTT. It codes for CASSQGGLAGMTDTQYF.

V is TRBV10-3 and J is TRBJ1-1, with TRBD1 as a possible D gene (5 bases). Trimming took 5 bases from V and 6 from J, leaving 10 bases between them. CDR3 length: 12 residues. The germline V gene has CDR1 ENHRY and CDR2 SYGVKD. The CDR3 region is CAISTDSSEAFF. The CDR3 nucleotides read TGTGCCATCAGTACCGACAGTTCTGAAGCTTTCTTT.

This chain connects TRBV4-1 to TRBJ2-4; D is perhaps TRBD1 or TRBD2 (5 bases each). The CDR3 totals 16 residues. Per germline, CDR1 MGHRA and CDR2 YSYEKL. Trimming took 3 bases from V and 0 from J, leaving 12 bases between them. CDR3 DNA: TGCGCCAGCAGCCAGGAGAGGGGCGCAGCCAAAAACATTCAGTACTTC. As protein: CASSQERGAAKNIQYF.

This clone appeared a few times. V and J are TRBV11-2 and TRBJ2-7, with 9 bases fitting TRBD2. After removal of 5 bases from V and 6 bases from J, the junction contained 11 bases not matched to a gene. The germline V gene has CDR1 SGHAT and CDR2 FQNNGV. The CDR3 sequence is 15 residues long. This CDR3 reads CASSPRLAGTLEQYF. CDR3 coding DNA: TGTGCCAGCAGCCCTCGGCTAGCGGGGACCCTCGAGCAGTACTTC.

The V call is TRBV5-6, the J call TRBJ1-6; 10 bases agree with TRBD1. After removal of 1 base from V and 7 bases from J, the junction contained 8 bases not matched to a gene. Germline CDR1 reads SGHDT; CDR2 reads YYEEEE. The CDR3 has 17 residues. CDR3 in amino acids: CASSLYSKGQGNSPLHF. The CDR3 nucleotides are TGTGCCAGCAGCTTGTACTCCAAGGGACAGGGGAATTCACCCCTCCACTTT.

Notes on this clone: Other DNA sequences within the sample encode an identical CDR3. This chain uses TRBV7-2 with TRBJ2-6; D call uncertain. V lost 1 base to trimming and J lost 0 bases, with 4 bases between them. The germline V gene encodes CDR1 SGHTA and CDR2 FQGNSA. The CDR3 has 15 amino acids. CDR3 loop: CASSLVGSGANVLTF. CDR3 coding DNA: TGTGCCAGCAGCTTAGTTGGCTCTGGGGCCAACGTCCTGACTTTC.

The rearrangement links TRBV19 to TRBJ2-5; 8 positions match TRBD1. V shed 6 bases, J shed 5 bases, and the junction held 5 bases outside the gene matches. The length of the CDR3 is 13 residues. The germline V gene encodes CDR1 LNHDA and CDR2 SQIVND (reference sequence). The CDR3 is CASSLNRGETQYF. CDR3 bases: TGTGCCAGTAGCCTCAACAGGGGGGAGACCCAGTACTTC.

This clone has a handful of counts. This rearrangement joins TRBV7-9 to TRBJ1-1; D is uncertain. V was clipped by 4 bases and J by 8 bases, with 8 bases between them. Per the germline V gene, CDR1 is SEHNR and CDR2 is FQNEAQ (reference sequence). The CDR3 is 11 amino acids. The CDR3 sequence: CASSSEWEAFF. Written as DNA, the CDR3 is TGTGCCAGCAGCTCCGAGTGGGAAGCTTTCTTT.

On this clone: The same CDR3 arises from other DNA sequences in this sample as well. The rearrangement uses TRBV18 and TRBJ1-1, with 8 bases matching TRBD1. The CDR3 totals 15 residues. V shed 3 bases and J 2 bases; nucleotides not matched to a gene: 5. The V gene's germline CDR1 is KGHSH and CDR2 LQKENI. CDR3 coding DNA: TGTGCCAGCTCACCGGTCGGACAGGGTAACACTGAAGCTTTCTTT. It yields the protein CASSPVGQGNTEAFF. Filled out from reference TRBV18 and TRBJ1-1, the complete variable domain reads NAGVMQNPRHLVRRRGQEARLRCSPMKGHSHVYWYRQLPEEGLKFMVYLQKENIIDESGMPKERFSAEFPKEGPSILRIQQVVRGDSAAYFCASSPVGQGNTEAFFGQGTRLTVV.

This chain links TRBV27 with TRBJ2-2, with a weak D call TRBD1 (5 bases). V lost 5 bases and J 2 bases, leaving 15 bases between the germline ends. The CDR3 contains 16 residues. Germline lookup yields CDR1 MNHEY and CDR2 SMNVEV (reference sequence). CDR3 loop: CASSPLDTANTGELFF. CDR3 nucleotides: TGTGCCAGCAGTCCCCTGGACACCGCCAACACCGGGGAGCTGTTTTTT.

CDR3 region: CILAVSQTFF. The CDR3 nucleotides read TGCATCCTGGCGGTATCCCAAACTTTCTTT. The V call is TRBV20-1, the J call TRBJ1-1; D is unresolved. The CDR3 runs to 10 residues. Germline CDR1 and CDR2: DFQATT and SNEGSKA (reference sequence).

V usage is TRBV7-8 and J usage is TRBJ2-2; D is uncertain. The CDR3 contains 14 residues. V lost 2 bases and J 1 base, leaving 5 bases between the germline ends. The germline V gene has CDR1 SGHVS and CDR2 FQNEAQ. This CDR3 is CASSLSGNTGELFF. The CDR3 DNA sequence: TGTGCCAGCAGCTTATCGGGGAACACCGGGGAGCTGTTTTTT.

This clone was seen more than once but under ten times. The genes are TRBV7-2 and TRBJ2-5, with 7 bases that match TRBD1. This CDR3 has 17 amino acids. Germline CDR1 SGHTA, CDR2 FQGNSA. With V trimmed by 2 bases and J by 2 bases, 11 bases remained unmatched. CDR3 DNA sequence: TGTGCCAGCAGCTTAACGGGAACAGGGGCCATACAAGAGACCCAGTACTTC. This codes for CASSLTGTGAIQETQYF.

This clone was picked up a small number of times. The chain recombines TRBV28 with TRBJ2-2, with D hard to call. This CDR3 comprises 13 residues. Trimming left V 8 bases short and J 6 bases short, with 13 bases between. The germline CDR1 and CDR2 sequences are MDHEN and SYDVKM. CDR3 protein: CASALGVSGELFF. The CDR3 nucleotides read TGTGCCAGCGCGCTAGGCGTCTCCGGGGAGCTGTTTTTT.